The rows below give T cell receptor beta chains drawn from one sample of a study of tumor-infiltrating lymphocytes in primary liver carcinoma. MiXCR, applied by TCRdb to the multiplex PCR reads, yields one record per CDR3 protein. The table includes some 190,000 distinct CDR3 sequences, around 60% detected once. The sequenced material came from peripheral blood. The receptors here all came from a man in his forties or fifties with primary liver carcinoma and hepatitis B virus infection. Both conserved end residues are part of each CDR3. A D gene is named only where the DNA matches it firmly. The size of a clone is reported for some rows only, either as once, few or many, or as a class for expanded clones.

j_call	v_call	d_call	cdr3_length	clone_size	cdr3_aa	cdr3_nt
TRBJ2-1	TRBV6-6	TRBD2	14	-	CASGNSGSHNEQFF	TGTGCCAGCGGGAATAGCGGGAGTCATAATGAGCAGTTCTTC
TRBJ2-7	TRBV11-2	-	14	-	CASGLTDGAYERYF	TGCGCCAGCGGCCTAACCGACGGAGCCTACGAGCGGTACTTC
TRBJ2-5	TRBV12-3/TRBV12-4	-	13	few	CASSLRGAETQYF	TGTGCCAGCAGCCTCAGGGGGGCGGAGACCCAGTACTTC
TRBJ2-3	TRBV12-3/TRBV12-4	-	15	-	CTSSLVPAGTDTQYF	TGTACCAGCAGTTTGGTGCCAGCGGGCACAGATACGCAGTATTTT
TRBJ1-4	TRBV30	-	12	-	CACGGRGEKLFF	TGTGCCTGCGGAGGGAGGGGCGAAAAACTGTTTTTT
TRBJ2-3	TRBV11-2	TRBD2	14	-	CASSLSLAGNAQYF	TGTGCCAGCAGCTTATCACTAGCGGGAAATGCACAGTATTTT
TRBJ2-7	TRBV12-3/TRBV12-4	TRBD2	15	-	CASSSDPGGWYEQYF	TGTGCCAGCAGTTCCGATCCGGGAGGGTGGTACGAGCAGTACTTC
TRBJ1-1	TRBV12-3/TRBV12-4	-	14	-	CASSSQQGSTEAFF	TGTGCCAGCAGTTCCCAACAGGGTAGCACTGAAGCTTTCTTT
TRBJ2-2	TRBV4-2	-	16	-	CTSSQDWASRTGELFF	TGTACCAGCAGCCAAGATTGGGCTAGCAGGACCGGGGAGCTGTTTTTT
TRBJ2-3	TRBV28	TRBD2	15	once	CASSVTSGSTDTQYF	TGTGCCAGCAGTGTGACTAGCGGGAGCACAGATACGCAGTATTTT
TRBJ1-2	TRBV6-6	-	14	few	CASTLATSNYGYTF	TGTGCCAGCACCCTGGCGACCTCTAACTATGGCTACACCTTC
TRBJ2-3	TRBV5-6	-	14	-	CASSLARGKDTQYF	TGTGCCAGCAGCTTAGCCCGGGGGAAAGATACGCAGTATTTT
TRBJ2-1	TRBV7-9	-	17	few	CASSSSLLKSSYNEQFF	TGTGCCAGCAGCTCCTCCCTCCTTAAAAGCTCCTACAATGAGCAGTTCTTC
TRBJ2-3	TRBV6-1	-	15	-	CASSVDRGSTDTQYF	TGTGCCAGCAGTGTGGATAGGGGTAGCACAGATACGCAGTATTTT
TRBJ2-3	TRBV10-3	-	13	-	CAISGRNTDTQYF	TGTGCCATCAGTGGCAGGAACACAGATACGCAGTATTTT
TRBJ2-6	TRBV6-5	-	14	few	CASSYRAGANVLTF	TGTGCCAGCAGTTATAGAGCTGGGGCCAACGTCCTGACTTTC
TRBJ2-5	TRBV7-8	-	13	few	CASSSYRVETQYF	TGTGCAAGCAGCTCCTACAGGGTGGAGACCCAGTACTTC
TRBJ2-3	TRBV11-2	-	14	once	CVSSLVNPRSTQYF	TGTGTCAGCAGCTTAGTTAATCCTAGGTCTACGCAGTATTTT
TRBJ2-7	TRBV28	-	11	-	CASRSFYEQYF	TGTGCCAGCAGGTCATTCTACGAGCAGTACTTC
TRBJ1-2	TRBV6-5	-	14	many	CASSYSRGAYGYTF	TGTGCCAGCAGTTACTCACGGGGGGCCTATGGCTACACCTTC
TRBJ1-5	TRBV30	-	15	-	CAWSVPGGANQPQHF	TGTGCCTGGAGTGTACCTGGGGGCGCAAATCAGCCCCAGCATTTT
TRBJ2-4	TRBV6-6	TRBD1	16	-	CASSPGQRVAKKIQYF	TGTGCCAGCAGTCCGGGACAGAGGGTAGCCAAAAAGATTCAGTACTTC
TRBJ2-2	TRBV11-2	-	16	once	CVSSLGRVMDTGEFFF	TGTGTCAGCAGCTTAGGGAGAGTTATGGACACCGGGGAGTTCTTTTTT
TRBJ1-1	TRBV11-2	TRBD1	13	-	CASSPDRMAEASF	TGTGCAAGCAGCCCGGACAGGATGGCTGAAGCTTCCTTT
TRBJ2-5	TRBV6-5	-	15	-	CASTVLTTAGEAQYF	TGTGCCAGCACCGTACTAACGACAGCCGGGGAGGCCCAGTACTTC
TRBJ1-4	TRBV6-1	-	17	-	CASSGAVLGQGGEKLFF	TGTGCCAGCAGTGGAGCGGTACTCGGTCAGGGTGGAGAAAAACTGTTTTTT
TRBJ1-1	TRBV11-2	-	16	many	CASSRDSSAPNTEAFF	TGTGCCAGCAGCCGTGACAGCTCTGCTCCGAACACTGAAGCTTTCTTT
TRBJ2-3	TRBV12-3/TRBV12-4	-	16	once	CASSPNTVGWTDTQYF	TGTGCCAGCAGTCCCAATACAGTGGGCTGGACAGATACGCAGTATTTT
TRBJ2-4	TRBV29-1	-	11	few	CSVERENIQYF	TGCAGCGTTGAGCGGGAAAACATTCAGTATTTC
TRBJ2-1	TRBV29-1	-	13	-	CSVETEFCNEQFF	TGCAGCGTTGAAACGGAATTCTGTAATGAGCAGTTCTTC
TRBJ1-5	TRBV6-1	-	13	few	CASSENARQPQHF	TGTGCCAGCAGTGAAAACGCCCGACAGCCCCAGCATTTT
TRBJ2-7	TRBV7-2	TRBD2	15	-	CASSPFGGRVNEQYF	TGTGCCAGCAGCCCCTTTGGCGGGAGGGTAAACGAGCAGTACTTC
TRBJ2-1	TRBV11-2	TRBD2	15	many	CASSRSLAEYNEQFF	TGTGCCAGCAGCCGAAGCCTAGCGGAGTACAATGAGCAGTTCTTC
TRBJ2-5	TRBV6-5	-	13	few	CASSYSRGETQYF	TGTGCCAGCAGTTACTCTCGGGGAGAGACCCAGTACTTC
TRBJ2-5	TRBV11-2	-	14	-	CASSFGLSQEIKYF	TGTGCCAGCAGTTTCGGACTATCCCAAGAGATCAAGTACTTC
TRBJ2-1	TRBV11-2	TRBD2	15	many	CASSSTSGGHNEQFF	TGTGCCAGCAGCTCGACTAGCGGGGGCCACAATGAGCAGTTCTTC
TRBJ1-6	TRBV6-6	-	13	few	CAGRSSYNSPLHF	TGTGCCGGTCGGAGCTCCTATAATTCACCCCTCCACTTT
TRBJ1-4	TRBV29-1	-	12	-	CRVRGQGEKLFF	TGCAGGGTTCGCGGGCAAGGGGAAAAACTGTTTTTT
TRBJ2-1	TRBV11-3	-	13	-	CVRSLRVDNEQFF	TGTGTCCGCAGCTTAAGGGTAGACAATGAGCAGTTCTTC
TRBJ2-5	TRBV28	TRBD1	15	few	CASSFGQDFSGTQYF	TGTGCCAGCAGTTTCGGACAGGACTTCAGTGGGACCCAGTACTTC
TRBJ2-1	TRBV5-1	TRBD2	16	-	CASRKGLAGNYDEQFF	TGCGCCAGCAGAAAGGGACTAGCGGGCAACTACGATGAGCAGTTCTTC
TRBJ2-7	TRBV13	-	14	-	CASSLRGSSYEEYF	TGTGCCAGCAGCTTGAGAGGGAGCTCCTACGAGGAGTACTTC
TRBJ1-2	TRBV29-1	-	13	once	CNVGTSGAFGYTF	TGCAATGTGGGGACGTCGGGGGCATTTGGCTACACCTTC
TRBJ2-1	TRBV29-1	TRBD2	13	-	CSVTSGRAGEQFF	TGCAGCGTGACTAGCGGGAGGGCCGGTGAGCAGTTCTTC
TRBJ2-7	TRBV10-3	TRBD2	14	-	CAISSGGAAYEQYF	TGTGCCATCAGTTCGGGGGGAGCCGCCTACGAGCAGTACTTC
TRBJ2-1	TRBV5-4	-	14	few	CASSLRPPRDEQFF	TGTGCCAGCAGCTTGCGACCCCCGAGGGACGAGCAGTTCTTC
TRBJ2-2	TRBV6-5	-	15	-	CASSYSGAGTGELFF	TGTGCCAGCAGTTACTCGGGGGCGGGCACCGGGGAGCTGTTTTTT
TRBJ2-2	TRBV29-1	-	14	once	CSSEAQGGAGELFF	TGCAGCTCCGAGGCTCAGGGGGGTGCCGGGGAGCTGTTTTTT
TRBJ2-3	TRBV6-1	TRBD2	16	-	CASRGFTSAYGDTQYF	TGTGCCAGCAGGGGATTCACTAGCGCGTATGGAGATACGCAGTATTTT
TRBJ2-2	TRBV4-1	TRBD2	17	-	CASSHVSGRADTGELFF	TGCGCCAGCAGCCATGTTAGCGGGAGGGCCGACACCGGGGAGCTGTTTTTT
TRBJ1-4	TRBV6-2/TRBV6-3	TRBD1	12	-	CAIGQAGEKLFF	TGTGCCATAGGACAGGCCGGTGAAAAACTGTTTTTT